One TCR beta chain is described in this entry. This entry is derived from a study of T-cell reconstitution after alpha-beta-depleted transplantation in children. Preparation of the TCRbeta library involved a method that used unique molecular identifiers. TCRdb called the PCR reads again in MiXCR, with one record for every CDR3 protein. Of roughly 500,000 distinct CDR3 sequences listed, 12% are singletons. The clonotype originates from a human donor who donated a stem cell graft to a child with combined immunodeficiency. This sample comprised PBMCs from the stem cell graft donor, obtained from the stem cell graft.

The CDR3 coding sequence is TGCGCCAGCAATCGGAAAGCCGGGACTAGCTCCTACAATGAGCAGTTCTTC. Its protein is CASNRKAGTSSYNEQFF. The chain has TRBV5-1 and TRBJ2-1; 8 bases are a match to TRBD2. The CDR3 contains 17 residues. Germline assignment: CDR1 SGHRS and CDR2 YFSETQ. V lost 6 bases and J lost 0; bases outside the gene matches: 11.